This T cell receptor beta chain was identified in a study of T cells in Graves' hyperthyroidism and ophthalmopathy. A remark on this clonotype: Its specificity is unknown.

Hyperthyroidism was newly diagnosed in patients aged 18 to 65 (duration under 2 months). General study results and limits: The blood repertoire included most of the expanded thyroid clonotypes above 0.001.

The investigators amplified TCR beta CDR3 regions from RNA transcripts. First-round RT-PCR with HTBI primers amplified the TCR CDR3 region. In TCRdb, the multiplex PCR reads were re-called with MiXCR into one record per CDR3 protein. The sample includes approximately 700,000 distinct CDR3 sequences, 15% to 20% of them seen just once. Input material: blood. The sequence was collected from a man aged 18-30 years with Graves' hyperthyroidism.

This CDR3 reads CSVGGNNEKLFF. DNA of the CDR3: TGCAGCGTTGGGGGGAATAATGAAAAACTGTTTTTT. The chain joins TRBV29-1 to TRBJ1-4, with TRBD1 as a possible D gene (5 bases). The CDR3 consists of 12 residues. The ends were cut back, 4 bases at V and 4 bases at J, with 7 bases in the middle. CDR1 is SQVTM and CDR2 is ANQGSEA in the germline V gene.